The clone carrying this T cell receptor beta chain was counted a few times. Antigen unknown. These data belong to a study of regulatory T cells in long-lasting Graves disease. Study outcomes and limitations: Persistent patients had a count of shared public clonotypes (around 2,500) that exceeded that of new patients (almost 1,000). Relative to newly diagnosed Graves' patients, persistent ones had lower TCR diversity.

The CDR3 has 12 amino acids. Germline-derived CDR1 and CDR2 are LNHNV and YYDKDF (reference sequence). Trimming removed 8 bases from V and 0 bases from J, with 8 bases in between. The authors built TCR beta libraries using iRepertoire HTBI primers and Arm-PCR of CDR3 regions. TCRdb re-derived calls from the multiplex PCR reads in MiXCR, one entry per CDR3 protein. The table shows 420,000 or so distinct CDR3 sequences, with roughly a quarter occurring only once. The time point here: persistent/refractory GD, antithyroid drugs over 5 years with positive TRAb. Generation of the TCR library employed RNA extracted from PBMCs.

V gene TRBV15 combines with J gene TRBJ2-7, with D tentatively TRBD1 or TRBD2 (5 bases each). The receptor comes from a female donor with Graves disease. Sequencing used peripheral blood mononuclear cells (PBMCs), obtained when the disease was refractory, from a patient treated with antithyroid drugs. The CDR3 coding sequence is TGTGCCACCCGGGACGTCTCCTACGAGCAGTACTTC. This encodes CATRDVSYEQYF.